This entry lists 22 T cell receptor beta chains sequenced from one sample in a study of blood T cell repertoires in COVID-19. TCRdb's table, derived via immunoSEQ multiplex PCR, lists solely in-frame clones and lacks some. This sample has 90,000 to 120,000 clones, with 84% found just once. Sequencing input: peripheral blood. The receptors stem from a human donor in a cohort sampled during active COVID-19.

The chain couples TRBV28 to TRBJ2-1; TRBD2 matches at 8 bases. V lost 9 bases to trimming and J lost 9 bases; unmatched junction nucleotides: 7. Germline assignment: CDR1 MDHEN and CDR2 SYDVKM. The CDR3 contains 12 residues. CDR3: CASLSGSGEQFF. Here the CDR3 DNA reads TGTGCCAGTCTCAGCGGGAGCGGTGAGCAGTTCTTC.

This chain links TRBV6-5 with TRBJ2-7; D gene ambiguous. The CDR3 spans 11 residues. Trimming took off 6 bases at V and 4 bases at J, with 7 bases between the two ends. Germline V CDR1 and CDR2: MNHEY, SVGAGI. This chain's CDR3 is CASSRSYEQYF. The CDR3 DNA sequence: TGTGCCAGCAGCCGTAGTTACGAGCAGTACTTC.

This rearrangement joins TRBV6-5 to TRBJ1-2; D remains ambiguous. Looked up from germline, CDR1 is MNHEY and CDR2 is SVGAGI. The CDR3 runs 16 residues. With 3 bases removed from V and 0 bases from J, the gap between germline ends came to 14 bases. CDR3 loop: CASSYGPSRTNYGYTF. The CDR3 nucleotides are TGTGCCAGCAGTTATGGCCCATCCAGGACTAACTATGGCTACACCTTC.

V usage is TRBV23-1 and J usage is TRBJ2-5, with D maybe TRBD1 (6 bases). TRBV23-1 falls under the ORF class, with uncertain function. The length of the CDR3 is 15 residues. V dropped 1 base and J dropped 4 bases, with 13 bases sitting between them. The CDR3 is CASSQYRESGETQYF. The CDR3 nucleotides are TGCGCCAGCAGTCAATACAGGGAGAGCGGAGAGACCCAGTACTTC.

This clone was observed a few times. The rearrangement uses TRBV7-9 and TRBJ2-1; 14 positions agree with TRBD2. This CDR3 comprises 17 residues. Trimming cost V 0 bases and J 9 bases; bases outside gene matches: 7. CDR1 and CDR2 from the germline V gene are SEHNR and FQNEAQ (reference sequence). The DNA of the CDR3 is TGTGCCAGCAGCTTAGCGGGGACTAGCGGGAGAAGTGGTGAGCAGTTCTTC. Residues: CASSLAGTSGRSGEQFF. The full variable domain, completed using reference TRBV7-9 and TRBJ2-1, is DTGVSQNPRHKITKRGQNVTFRCDPISEHNRLYWYRQTLGQGPEFLTYFQNEAQLEKSRLLSDRFSAERPKGSFSTLEIQRTEQGDSAMYLCASSLAGTSGRSGEQFFGPGTRLTVL.

The rearrangement uses TRBV6-2 or TRBV6-3 and TRBJ2-7, with 8 bases fitting TRBD2. This CDR3 has 14 residues. CDR1 is MNHEY, CDR2 SVGEGT, per germline. Trimming took 5 bases from V and 5 from J; bases not matched to a gene: 8. CDR3 protein: CASSPTGTSNEQYF. Written as DNA, the CDR3 is TGTGCCAGCAGTCCCACCGGGACTAGTAACGAGCAGTACTTC.

The genes are TRBV6-2 or TRBV6-3 and TRBJ2-5; 11 nucleotides match TRBD1. This CDR3 spans 17 amino acids. Germline CDR1 reads MNHEY; CDR2 reads SVGEGT. V shed 2 bases, J shed 5 bases, and the junction held 10 bases outside the gene matches. Here the CDR3 reads CASSYPLRTGGQETQYF. CDR3 DNA sequence: TGTGCCAGCAGTTACCCACTTAGGACAGGGGGCCAGGAGACCCAGTACTTC.

The chain uses TRBV18 and TRBJ1-1; no clear D gene. V was pared by 1 base and J by 1 base, with 4 bases between. The CDR3 covers 13 residues. CDR1 and CDR2 from the germline V gene are KGHSH and LQKENI. The CDR3 DNA reads as TGTGCCAGCTCACCACGGCAGAACACTGAAGCTTTCTTT. Translated: CASSPRQNTEAFF.

The chain employs TRBV9 and TRBJ2-1; 8 positions agree with TRBD2. The J segment lost 4 bases and the V segment lost 0 bases, leaving 9 bases of the junction unmatched. This CDR3 spans 17 amino acids. Germline-derived CDR1 and CDR2 are SGDLS and YYNGEE. The CDR3, as DNA: TGTGCCAGCAGCGTAGATCCGCTAGCGGGCCCGTACAATGAGCAGTTCTTC. The encoded protein is CASSVDPLAGPYNEQFF.

The count of this clone is one. The chain combines TRBV7-2 with TRBJ2-5; 7 nucleotides match TRBD2. V shed 5 bases and J 2 bases; nucleotides not matched to a gene: 2. Per germline, CDR1 SGHTA and CDR2 FQGNSA. CDR3 length: 13 amino acids. The CDR3 region is CASSRLAQETQYF. The CDR3 DNA follows: TGTGCCAGCAGCAGACTAGCTCAAGAGACCCAGTACTTC.

The CDR3 region is CASSQQGAGVTEAFF. CDR3 sequence (DNA): TGCGCCAGCAGCCAGCAGGGGGCTGGGGTCACTGAAGCTTTCTTT. The chain is built from TRBV4-1 and TRBJ1-1, with 8 bases matching TRBD1. The germline V gene encodes CDR1 MGHRA and CDR2 YSYEKL. The CDR3 length is 15 residues. With V trimmed by 3 bases and J by 4 bases, 7 bases remained unmatched.

Here the CDR3 reads CASSIDRGLAGPYEQYF. In DNA, the CDR3 is TGTGCCAGCAGTATAGACAGGGGACTAGCGGGACCCTACGAGCAGTACTTC. The J gene is TRBJ2-7, the V gene TRBV2; 13 bases agree with TRBD2. The V gene end was trimmed by 5 bases and the J gene end by 2 bases; junction bases not matched to a gene: 9. CDR1 is SNHLY and CDR2 is FYNNEI in the germline V gene. The CDR3 loop spans 17 amino acids.

This chain links TRBV24-1 with TRBJ2-1; weak D call: TRBD2 (7 bases). V lost 2 bases to trimming and J lost 8 bases, with 21 bases between them. The CDR3 loop spans 17 amino acids. Germline values: CDR1 KGHDR, CDR2 SFDVKD. The DNA for the CDR3 is TGTGCCACCAGTGATTGGGGACAAGCGGGAAAGGTCGATGAGCAGTTCTTC. This gives the protein CATSDWGQAGKVDEQFF.

This clone was seen just once. This rearrangement joins TRBV5-1 to TRBJ1-3; tentatively, D is TRBD1 (5 bases). The germline V gene encodes CDR1 SGHRS and CDR2 YFSETQ. The CDR3 has 16 residues. Trimming cost V 0 bases and J 4 bases, with 14 bases left between them. The CDR3 DNA is TGCGCCAGCAGCTTGGCGGCGACCAGGGCAGGAAACACCATATATTTT. This translates into CASSLAATRAGNTIYF.

V usage is TRBV6-5 and J usage is TRBJ2-3; D gene uncertain. The V end lost 8 bases, the J end lost 7 bases, and 13 bases lay between the germline ends. From germline, CDR1 is MNHEY and CDR2 SVGAGI. The CDR3 sequence is 12 residues long. The CDR3 DNA is TGTGCCAGCTCAATCCTAGGAAATACGCAGTATTTT. Residues: CASSILGNTQYF.

The chain is built from TRBV4-1 and TRBJ2-2, with 9 bases aligning to TRBD2. V lost 3 bases and J lost 4; bases outside the gene matches: 9. Germline V gene data show CDR1 as MGHRA and CDR2 as YSYEKL. The CDR3 has 17 residues. CDR3 nucleotides: TGCGCCAGCAGCCAGGGCGGACTAGCGTCTGGCACCGGGGAGCTGTTTTTT. It translates to CASSQGGLASGTGELFF.

This clone has ten or more counts. CDR3 loop: CASSEIRGGQGAPNQPQHF. In nucleotides, the CDR3 is TGTGCCAGCAGTGAGATTCGGGGCGGACAGGGGGCTCCCAATCAGCCCCAGCATTTT. This rearrangement joins TRBV6-1 to TRBJ1-5; 11 positions agree with TRBD1. V trimming: 3 bases; J trimming: 3 bases; junction bases outside the gene matches: 13. The CDR3 length is 19 residues. CDR1 and CDR2 (germline): MNHNS, SASEGT.

This clone was picked up one time. The chain recombines TRBV15 with TRBJ1-4, with D possibly TRBD1 on 5 matching bases. Trimming stripped 0 bases from V and 1 base from J, with 12 bases between. This CDR3 comprises 17 residues. Germline CDR1 and CDR2: LNHNV and YYDKDF (reference sequence). CDR3 in amino acids: CATSRDRGWQTNEKLFF. As DNA, the CDR3 is TGTGCCACCAGCAGAGATCGGGGGTGGCAAACTAATGAAAAACTGTTTTTT.

For the CDR3, the DNA is TGTGCCAGCAGTGGATGGCTAGCGGGGCGACAAGAGACCCAGTACTTC. Amino acid sequence: CASSGWLAGRQETQYF. The V gene is TRBV2, the J gene TRBJ2-5, with 9 nucleotides matching TRBD2. Unmatched junction bases numbered 8, after V lost 4 bases and J lost 2 bases. This CDR3 spans 16 amino acids. Germline V gene lookup returns CDR1 SNHLY and CDR2 FYNNEI.

The rearrangement uses TRBV11-3 and TRBJ2-7; D possibly corresponds to TRBD2 (7 bases). Trimming removed 3 bases from V and 5 bases from J, with 14 bases in between. The CDR3 is 14 residues long. CDR1 and CDR2 from the germline V gene are SGHNT and YENEEA. The CDR3 nucleotides read TGTGCCAGCAGCTTGGCGGGGGCGGCACACGAGCAGTACTTC. This encodes CASSLAGAAHEQYF.

V and J are TRBV29-1 and TRBJ2-5; 7 nucleotides match TRBD2. Germline V CDR1 and CDR2: SQVTM, ANQGSEA. The CDR3 covers 12 residues. The trim removed 4 bases at V and 2 bases at J, leaving 1 base unmatched. CDR3 coding DNA: TGCAGCGTTGGGGGGGGACAAGAGACCCAGTACTTC. Translated: CSVGGGQETQYF.

This chain connects TRBV4-1 to TRBJ2-7, with TRBD2 matching over 11 bases. The V segment lost 1 base and the J segment 4 bases; nucleotides outside the gene matches: 9. This CDR3 is 17 amino acids long. CDR1 and CDR2 from the germline V gene are MGHRA and YSYEKL. CDR3 amino acids: CASSQGPTSGSMYEQYF. The CDR3, as DNA: TGCGCCAGCAGCCAAGGCCCCACTAGCGGGAGTATGTACGAGCAGTACTTC.